Following are 2 T cell receptor beta chains from one sample sequenced in a study of vaccination and CD4 T cells after COVID-19. TCRdb passed the PCR reads through MiXCR, listing each CDR3 protein once. This sample has about 15,000 distinct CDR3 sequences, with 69% found just once. The sequencing used CD4+ T cells from blood, collected after SARS-CoV-2 vaccination. The receptor source for this set is a human donor who had recovered from COVID-19.

The genes are TRBV19 and TRBJ1-5; D is ambiguous. CDR3 length: 14 residues. The germline gives CDR1 LNHDA, CDR2 SQIVND (reference sequence). Trimming took off 4 bases at V and 7 bases at J, with 14 bases between the two ends. The CDR3 is CASSSIIWVQPQHF. The DNA of the CDR3 is TGTGCCAGTAGTAGTATCATCTGGGTGCAGCCCCAGCATTTT.

This clonotype has more than one count but fewer than ten. The chain is built from TRBV21-1 and TRBJ2-7; whether TRBD2, the table's D call, matches the DNA was not checked. TRBV21-1 is shown as a pseudogene. The CDR3 totals 15 residues. The CDR3 nucleotides read TGTGCCAGCAGCAACCGGACGGGACTTTCCTACGAGCAGTACTTC. Translating it yields CASSNRTGLSYEQYF.